Below are 5 T cell receptor beta chains sequenced from a single sample in a study of OX40 agonist ivuxolimab in advanced cancers. The assay was immunoSEQ multiplex PCR, and TCRdb's table has in-frame clones only and misses some. The sample consists of 60,000 to 80,000 clones, just under 85% of them appearing once. Here the sequenced sample was CD4+ or CD8+ T cells sorted from blood, taken in a trial of the OX40 agonist ivuxolimab. These receptors were obtained from an adult with an advanced solid tumor such as melanoma, head and neck, liver or kidney cancer.

This clone turned up a few times. The chain joins TRBV6-1 to TRBJ1-1; D call uncertain. Germline CDR1 MNHNS, CDR2 SASEGT. This CDR3 is 14 amino acids long. The V end was cut by 4 bases, the J end by 0 bases, with 9 bases between. In DNA, the CDR3 is TGTGCCAGCAGTGTCGGGGTCATGAACACTGAAGCTTTCTTT. This encodes CASSVGVMNTEAFF.

This chain links TRBV5-1 with TRBJ2-2, with D perhaps given as TRBD1 or TRBD2 (6 bases each). Germline loops: CDR1 SGHRS, CDR2 YFSETQ. This CDR3 comprises 14 residues. Trimming pared 5 bases from V and 4 bases from J, leaving 12 bases between. In DNA, the CDR3 is TGCGCCAGCAGAGGGGGGCCAAGCACCGGGGAGCTGTTTTTT. The encoded protein is CASRGGPSTGELFF. Looking up the rest from reference TRBV5-1 and TRBJ2-2 gives the full variable domain: KAGVTQTPRYLIKTRGQQVTLSCSPISGHRSVSWYQQTPGQGLQFLFEYFSETQRNKGNFPGRFSGRQFSNSRSEMNVSTLELGDSALYLCASRGGPSTGELFFGEGSRLTVL.

This clone was detected only once. This CDR3 reads CASSANWSGELFF. CDR3 sequence (DNA): TGTGCCAGCAGTGCAAATTGGTCGGGGGAGCTGTTTTTT. The chain combines TRBV6-5 with TRBJ2-2; D gene ambiguous. The CDR3 sequence is 13 residues long. V lost 5 bases and J lost 8, with 12 bases in between. Per the germline V gene, CDR1 is MNHEY and CDR2 is SVGAGI.

The chain carries TRBV6-6 and TRBJ2-5; D is tentatively TRBD1 or TRBD2 (5 bases each). The V and J ends lost 6 bases and 2 bases respectively, with 19 bases between them. Germline lookup yields CDR1 MNHNY and CDR2 SVGAGI (reference sequence). CDR3 size: 16 residues. CDR3 sequence reads: CASRHPLGTEQETQYF. The CDR3 coding sequence is TGTGCCAGCAGACACCCCCTAGGGACGGAGCAAGAGACCCAGTACTTC.

This sequence joins TRBV28 and TRBJ2-3, with a tentative D call TRBD1 (5 bases). The V gene lost 6 bases and the J gene lost 2 bases, with 15 bases spanning the gap. CDR1 and CDR2 from the germline V gene are MDHEN and SYDVKM. The CDR3 is made up of 15 amino acids. The CDR3 region has the DNA TGTGCCAGCAGCACATACAGGATAATCACAGATACGCAGTATTTT. Protein product: CASSTYRIITDTQYF.